The subject of this entry is one T cell receptor (beta chain). Preparation of the TCRbeta library used unique molecular identifiers. From the PCR reads, TCRdb called clonotypes with MiXCR, one entry per CDR3 protein. This sample has approximately 300,000 distinct CDR3 sequences, with over 9% found just once. The data originate from a study of T-cell reconstitution after alpha-beta-depleted transplantation in children. Germline V lookup: CDR1 MNHEY, CDR2 SMNVEV (reference sequence). The CDR3 covers 14 residues. V shed 3 bases and J shed 2 bases, with 11 bases lying between them. The sample in question was PBMCs, obtained before TCRalphabeta/CD19-depleted stem cell transplant. This chain uses TRBV27 with TRBJ2-7; D perhaps matches TRBD2 (5 bases). This TCR derives from a boy younger than two with acute myeloid leukemia, due to receive a stem cell transplant. CDR3 sequence (DNA): TGTGCCAGCAGTTTCCGGGGAGTTCCCTACGAGCAGTACTTC. It translates to CASSFRGVPYEQYF.